Presented here are 18 T cell receptor beta chains from one specimen sequenced in a study of T cells in tuberculosis. Generated by immunoSEQ multiplex PCR, the TCRdb table keeps only in-frame clones and is missing some. Of over 25,000 clones listed, about 95% were seen once; the top ten hold less than 2.5%. Sequenced material: PBMCs. Receptors originate from a donor between 10 and 35 years old with latent tuberculosis or without tuberculosis infection.

CDR3 region: CATSRGPGWGRDYNEQFF. CDR3 DNA: TGTGCCACCAGCCGGGGCCCGGGATGGGGGAGGGACTACAATGAGCAGTTCTTC. The chain carries TRBV15 and TRBJ2-1; 7 bases align to TRBD2. Trimming cost V 5 bases and J 3 bases; bases outside gene matches: 16. The CDR3 is 18 residues long. Per germline, CDR1 LNHNV and CDR2 YYDKDF (reference sequence).

This clone came up a few times. The V gene is TRBV5-6, the J gene TRBJ2-7, with 7 bases fitting TRBD1. This CDR3 region has 15 residues. CDR1 is SGHDT and CDR2 is YYEEEE in the germline V gene. J lost 6 bases, V lost 0 bases, and 9 bases had no gene match. The CDR3 here is CASSLARQGWGEQYF. For the CDR3, the DNA is TGTGCCAGCAGCTTGGCCCGACAGGGCTGGGGCGAGCAGTACTTC.

About this clone: One end of the junction varies from germline; a read error may be responsible. The gene calls are TRBV19 and TRBJ2-7; 12 bases agree with TRBD2. The CDR3 is 13 amino acids. Germline values: CDR1 LNHDA, CDR2 SQIVND (reference sequence). In DNA, the CDR3 is TGTGCCAGTAGTCCCCAGGGACTAGCGGGTAACGTCTTC. It is translated as CASSPQGLAGNVF.

As DNA, the CDR3 is TGTGCCAGCAGTGAAGCGAAAGGGGTCTTGAGGGAGACCCAGTACTTC. Protein product: CASSEAKGVLRETQYF. This rearrangement joins TRBV2 to TRBJ2-5; a possible D gene is TRBD1 (5 bases). Trimming removed 0 bases at V and 5 bases at J, with 16 bases between. The CDR3 runs 16 residues. Germline-derived CDR1 and CDR2 are SNHLY and FYNNEI.

CDR3 in amino acids: CASSIRDRSSGELFF. The DNA for the CDR3 is TGTGCCAGCAGTATTCGGGACAGGTCATCCGGGGAGCTGTTTTTT. The chain employs TRBV11-2 and TRBJ2-2, with TRBD1 matching over 8 bases. Looked up from germline, CDR1 is SGHAT and CDR2 is FQNNGV. This CDR3 is built from 15 residues. Trimming removed 6 bases from V and 6 bases from J; junction bases left unmatched: 9.

The CDR3 loop reads CASSQIDYDNSNEQFF. CDR3 bases: TGTGCCAGCAGCCAAATTGACTACGACAACTCTAATGAGCAGTTCTTC. V is TRBV4-2 and J is TRBJ2-1; possible D gene TRBD2, 5 bases. CDR1 and CDR2 from the germline V gene are LGHNA and YNFKEQ. Trimming took off 2 bases at V and 7 bases at J, with 18 bases between the two ends. CDR3 size: 16 residues.

Comment on this clone: The junction departs from the called germline gene at one end, perhaps through a read error. J is TRBJ2-7 and V is TRBV7-7; 12 bases are a match to TRBD2. This CDR3 spans 15 amino acids. Germline loops: CDR1 SSHAT, CDR2 FNYEAQ (reference sequence). The CDR3 protein is CASSVGLAGRREQYF. CDR3 bases: TGTGCTAGCAGCGTTGGACTAGCGGGACGGCGGGAGCAGTACTTC.

The chain links TRBV27 to TRBJ1-2; 7 bases line up with TRBD1. The CDR3 spans 13 residues. After removal of 6 bases from V and 3 bases from J, the junction contained 4 bases not matched to a gene. Germline V gene lookup returns CDR1 MNHEY and CDR2 SMNVEV (reference sequence). The CDR3 DNA is TGTGCCAGCAGCCCACAGGGGTACTATGGCTACACCTTC. It yields the protein CASSPQGYYGYTF.

The V call is TRBV7-3, the J call TRBJ2-2, with 7 bases identical to TRBD1. Germline V CDR1 and CDR2: SGHTA, FQGTGA. Trimming cost V 3 bases and J 0 bases; bases outside gene matches: 7. The CDR3 runs to 17 residues. The CDR3 protein is CASSLVQGNPNTGELFF. The CDR3, as DNA: TGTGCCAGCAGCTTGGTACAGGGGAACCCGAACACCGGGGAGCTGTTTTTT.

The rearrangement uses TRBV10-1 and TRBJ2-7; a possible D gene is TRBD2 (5 bases). CDR3 length: 9 residues. Germline V lookup: CDR1 WNHNN, CDR2 SYGVQD (reference sequence). The V and J ends lost 11 bases and 6 bases respectively, with 8 bases between them. The CDR3 region is CARRCEQYF. As DNA, the CDR3 is TGCGCCCGGAGGTGCGAGCAGTACTTC.

The gene calls are TRBV10-1 and TRBJ2-7, with D possibly matching TRBD1 (5 bases). Deletions cut 2 bases from V and 0 bases from J, with 5 bases between. The CDR3 length is 13 residues. Per the germline V gene, CDR1 is WNHNN and CDR2 is SYGVQD (reference sequence). CDR3 region: CASSETGSYEQYF. The CDR3 DNA sequence: TGCGCCAGCAGTGAGACAGGCTCCTACGAGCAGTACTTC.

The rearrangement joins TRBV5-4 to TRBJ1-6, with 10 bases matching TRBD1. After removal of 3 bases from V and 10 bases from J, the junction contained 13 bases not matched to a gene. Germline loops: CDR1 SGHNT, CDR2 YYREEE (reference sequence). The CDR3 loop spans 17 amino acids. The CDR3 sequence is CASSYGAGTGARSPLHF. CDR3 in DNA: TGTGCCAGCAGCTACGGCGCCGGGACAGGGGCTCGGTCACCCCTCCACTTT.

The chain is built from TRBV9 and TRBJ1-4; 9 bases map to TRBD1. The J segment lost 8 bases and the V segment lost 3 bases, leaving 8 bases of the junction unmatched. The germline V gene has CDR1 SGDLS and CDR2 YYNGEE. The CDR3 runs 15 residues. CDR3 in amino acids: CASSGPGQGNEKLFF. CDR3 DNA sequence: TGTGCCAGCAGCGGTCCGGGACAGGGTAACGAAAAACTGTTTTTT.

This clone showed up just once. The chain carries TRBV9 and TRBJ2-1; no firm D call. Germline CDR1 reads SGDLS; CDR2 reads YYNGEE. The CDR3 runs to 11 residues. With 0 bases removed from V and 9 bases from J, the gap between germline ends came to 4 bases. CDR3 nucleotides: TGTGCCAGCAGCGTAGGAGCTGAGCAGTTCTTC. It codes for CASSVGAEQFF.

This clone has only one observation. This chain connects TRBV2 to TRBJ1-2, with D unresolved. The CDR3 runs 13 residues. Trimming shortened V by 3 bases and J by 3 bases, and 8 bases separated the two germline ends. The germline CDR1 and CDR2 sequences are SNHLY and FYNNEI. CDR3 coding DNA: TGTGCCAGCAGTGAGGAGACCTACTATGGCTACACCTTC. Translating it yields CASSEETYYGYTF.

CDR3 sequence (DNA): TGTGCCAGCAGTAGAACTAGCGCACTCAGCACAGATACGCAGTATTTT. The encoded protein is CASSRTSALSTDTQYF. The chain joins TRBV6-6 to TRBJ2-3, with 7 bases matching TRBD2. Germline V gives CDR1 MNHNY, CDR2 SVGAGI (reference sequence). The CDR3 totals 16 residues. The V gene end was trimmed by 5 bases and the J gene end by 0 bases; junction bases not matched to a gene: 8.

The V call is TRBV20-1, the J call TRBJ2-7, with TRBD2 as a possible D gene (6 bases). CDR1 DFQATT and CDR2 SNEGSKA come from the germline V gene (reference sequence). The CDR3 runs 11 residues. V lost 6 bases and J lost 6, with 12 bases in between. CDR3 region: CSANRDFEQYF. CDR3 sequence (DNA): TGCAGTGCCAACCGGGACTTCGAGCAGTACTTC.

The gene calls are TRBV2 and TRBJ1-2; 7 bases align to TRBD1. Germline V CDR1 and CDR2: SNHLY, FYNNEI. Trimming at V came to 5 bases and at J to 4 bases, leaving 4 bases not matched to a gene. The CDR3 consists of 13 residues. The CDR3 DNA is TGTGCCAGCAGTTCCCGGGACAGCTATGGCTACACCTTC. Its translation: CASSSRDSYGYTF.